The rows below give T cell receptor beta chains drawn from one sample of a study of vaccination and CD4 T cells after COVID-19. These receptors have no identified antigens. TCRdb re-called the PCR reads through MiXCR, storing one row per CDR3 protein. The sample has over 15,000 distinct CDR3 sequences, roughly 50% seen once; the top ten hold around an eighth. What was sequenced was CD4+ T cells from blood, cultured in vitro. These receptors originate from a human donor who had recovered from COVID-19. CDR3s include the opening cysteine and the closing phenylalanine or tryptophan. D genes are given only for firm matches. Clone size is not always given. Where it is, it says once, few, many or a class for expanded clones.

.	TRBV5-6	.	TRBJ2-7	CASSLAGRVRYEQYF	TGTGCCAGCAGCTTGGCCGGCAGGGTTAGGTACGAGCAGTACTTC
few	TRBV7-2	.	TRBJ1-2	CASSPDWEVGYGYTF	TGTGCCAGCAGCCCCGACTGGGAAGTGGGCTATGGCTACACCTTC
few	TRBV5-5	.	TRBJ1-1	CASSLAVNTEAFF	TGTGCCAGCAGCTTGGCAGTGAACACTGAAGCTTTCTTT
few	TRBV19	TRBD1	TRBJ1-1	CASSTTGGVTEAFF	TGTGCCAGTAGTACGACAGGGGGCGTCACTGAAGCTTTCTTT
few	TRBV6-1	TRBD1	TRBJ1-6	CASTRGQTNNSPLHF	TGTGCCAGCACTCGGGGACAGACCAATAATTCACCCCTCCACTTT
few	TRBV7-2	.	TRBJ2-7	CASSLSVYEQYF	TGTGCCAGCAGCCTCTCCGTCTACGAGCAGTACTTC
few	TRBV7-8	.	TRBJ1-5	CASSRLGGTQPQHF	TGTGCCAGCAGCCGGCTTGGGGGTACCCAGCCCCAGCATTTT
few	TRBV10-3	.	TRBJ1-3	CAISPTGSGNTIYF	TGTGCCATCAGCCCCACTGGCTCTGGAAACACCATATATTTT
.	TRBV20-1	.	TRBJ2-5	CSASDGRGQETQYF	TGCAGTGCTAGCGACGGACGGGGCCAAGAGACCCAGTACTTC
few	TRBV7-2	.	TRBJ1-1	CASSFAGQNTEAFF	TGTGCCAGCAGCTTTGCGGGGCAGAACACTGAAGCTTTCTTT
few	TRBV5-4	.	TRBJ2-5	CASSLSYRQETQYF	TGTGCCAGCAGCTTGTCCTACCGCCAAGAGACCCAGTACTTC
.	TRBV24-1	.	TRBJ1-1	CATSAGSNTEAFF	TGTGCCACCAGTGCCGGCTCGAACACTGAAGCTTTCTTT
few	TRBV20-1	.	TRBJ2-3	CSARDIGDTQYF	TGCAGTGCTAGAGATATAGGAGATACGCAGTATTTT
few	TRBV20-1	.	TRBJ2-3	CSAGGGRTDTQYF	TGCAGTGCCGGGGGAGGCCGCACAGATACGCAGTATTTT
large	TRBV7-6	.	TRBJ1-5	CASSLLGANQPQHF	TGTGCCAGCAGCTTACTTGGGGCTAATCAGCCCCAGCATTTT
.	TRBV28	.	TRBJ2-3	CASRSRSTDTQYF	TGTGCCAGCAGGAGTAGGAGCACAGATACGCAGTATTTT
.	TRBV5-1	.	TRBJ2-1	CASGEGGRSYNEQFF	TGCGCCAGCGGGGAGGGGGGACGCTCCTACAATGAGCAGTTCTTC
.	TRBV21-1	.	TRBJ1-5	CASSTRGAEVYSNQPQHF	TGTGCCAGCAGCACCCGGGGGGCGGAGGTTTATAGCAATCAGCCCCAGCATTTT
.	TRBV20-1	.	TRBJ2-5	CSTQYQETQYF	TGCAGTACACAGTACCAAGAGACCCAGTACTTC
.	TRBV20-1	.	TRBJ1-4	CSASLGANEKLFF	TGCAGTGCTTCCCTCGGGGCGAATGAAAAACTGTTTTTT
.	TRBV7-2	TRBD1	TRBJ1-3	CASSAQGAHTIYF	TGTGCCAGCAGCGCACAGGGGGCGCACACCATATATTTT
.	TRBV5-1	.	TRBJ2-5	CASSLGNGFETQYF	TGCGCCAGCAGCTTGGGAAATGGGTTTGAGACCCAGTACTTC